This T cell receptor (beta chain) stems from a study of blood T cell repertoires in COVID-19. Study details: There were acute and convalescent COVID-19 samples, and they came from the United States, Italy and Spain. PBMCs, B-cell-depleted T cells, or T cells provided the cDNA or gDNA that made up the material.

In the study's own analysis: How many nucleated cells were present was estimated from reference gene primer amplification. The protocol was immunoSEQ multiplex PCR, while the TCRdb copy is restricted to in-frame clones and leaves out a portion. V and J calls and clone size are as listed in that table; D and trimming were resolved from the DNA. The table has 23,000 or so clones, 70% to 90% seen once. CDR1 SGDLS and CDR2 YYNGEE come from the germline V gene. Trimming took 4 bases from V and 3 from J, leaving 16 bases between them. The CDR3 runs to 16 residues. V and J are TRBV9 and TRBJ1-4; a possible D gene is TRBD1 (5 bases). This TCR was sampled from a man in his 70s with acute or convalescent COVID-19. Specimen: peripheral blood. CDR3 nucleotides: TGTGCCAGCAGCATCGAACAGGATGGGGCTAATGAAAAACTGTTTTTT. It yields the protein CASSIEQDGANEKLFF.